These 23 T cell receptor beta chains share one sample of origin, sequenced in a study of TIL therapy for anti-PD-1-resistant metastatic lung cancer. Time point reported: pre-treatment sample, taken before nivolumab and TIL therapy. Sequencing used immunoSEQ v3. Produced via immunoSEQ multiplex PCR; TCRdb's table is partial and in-frame only. Of just under 60,000 clones listed, around 63% are singletons. This specimen consisted of blood, obtained at baseline. These receptors all come from a person between 25 and 80 years old with non-small cell lung cancer.

V usage is TRBV29-1 and J usage is TRBJ2-3; D is uncertain. The CDR3 loop spans 13 amino acids. CDR1 is SQVTM and CDR2 is ANQGSEA in the germline V gene. Deletions cut 0 bases from V and 3 bases from J, with 7 bases between. The CDR3 loop is CSVEDPGTDTQYF. CDR3 nucleotide sequence: TGCAGCGTTGAAGATCCCGGGACAGATACGCAGTATTTT.

The gene calls are TRBV5-1 and TRBJ2-7, with TRBD1 matching 9 bases. V trimming: 4 bases; J trimming: 5 bases; junction bases outside the gene matches: 4. Germline V gene data show CDR1 as SGHRS and CDR2 as YFSETQ. The CDR3 has 13 amino acids. The chain's CDR3 is CASSRDRVDEQYF. The CDR3 coding sequence is TGCGCCAGCAGCCGGGACAGGGTAGACGAGCAGTACTTC.

The V call is TRBV7-6, the J call TRBJ2-5; TRBD2 agrees at 13 bases. With 0 bases clipped from V and 5 bases from J, the junction kept 6 bases outside the gene matches. Germline values: CDR1 SGHVS, CDR2 FNYEAQ. The CDR3 has 17 residues. The CDR3: CASSLAKLAGGQETQYF. The CDR3 DNA follows: TGTGCCAGCAGCTTAGCGAAACTAGCGGGGGGGCAGGAGACCCAGTACTTC.

In this sample, this clone turned up a few times. The chain couples TRBV6-5 to TRBJ2-7; TRBD2 aligns across 8 bases. This CDR3 has 14 residues. CDR1 is MNHEY, CDR2 SVGAGI, per germline. The trim removed 5 bases at V and 1 base at J, leaving 4 bases unmatched. CDR3 in DNA: TGTGCCAGCAGTGAACTAGCGGAGTCCTACGAGCAGTACTTC. Its protein is CASSELAESYEQYF.

The J gene is TRBJ2-1, the V gene TRBV9; D may be TRBD1 or TRBD2 (5 bases each). Germline CDR1 reads SGDLS; CDR2 reads YYNGEE. V lost 2 bases, J lost 0 bases, and 6 bases lay in between. The CDR3 covers 14 residues. CDR3 region: CASSVGTSYNEQFF. The CDR3 region has the DNA TGTGCCAGCAGCGTTGGGACCTCCTACAATGAGCAGTTCTTC. The full variable domain, rest sourced from reference TRBV9 and TRBJ2-1, is DSGVTQTPKHLITATGQRVTLRCSPRSGDLSVYWYQQSLDQGLQFLIQYYNGEERAKGNILERFSAQQFPDLHSELNLSSLELGDSALYFCASSVGTSYNEQFFGPGTRLTVL.

The chain employs TRBV4-1 and TRBJ1-2; 9 nucleotides match TRBD1. With V trimmed by 4 bases and J by 7 bases, 4 bases remained unmatched. The CDR3 loop spans 13 amino acids. Germline CDR1 reads MGHRA; CDR2 reads YSYEKL. CDR3 amino acids: CASSPLQGAGYTF. Written as DNA, the CDR3 is TGCGCCAGCAGCCCCTTACAGGGGGCTGGCTACACCTTC.

CDR3: CASSPSGLAGVNEQFF. CDR3 coding DNA: TGTGCCAGCAGCCCGTCCGGACTAGCGGGAGTCAATGAGCAGTTCTTC. V is TRBV7-3 and J is TRBJ2-1; 13 bases line up with TRBD2. The germline CDR1 and CDR2 sequences are SGHTA and FQGTGA. Losses at the gene ends were 5 bases for V and 6 bases for J; bases not matched to a gene: 7. This CDR3 has 16 amino acids.

Concerning this clone itself: A single base separates this from a much larger clone, so it may be a read error. The chain employs TRBV5-1 and TRBJ2-1; 11 bases agree with TRBD2. The CDR3 spans 15 residues. Germline assignment: CDR1 SGHRS and CDR2 YFSETQ. V lost 4 bases, J lost 4 bases, and 4 bases stayed unmatched. The CDR3 DNA sequence: TGCGCCAGCAGCCAACTAGCGGGGGAGTACAATGAGCAGTTCTTC. Translation: CASSQLAGEYNEQFF.

The chain uses TRBV5-1 and TRBJ2-7; TRBD1 or TRBD2 may be the D gene (6 bases each). This CDR3 is built from 21 residues. V was shortened by 4 bases and J by 2 bases, with 34 bases between the two germline ends. Looked up from germline, CDR1 is SGHRS and CDR2 is YFSETQ. CDR3 region: CASSPRLGRGSRTVSAYEQYF. The CDR3 DNA sequence: TGCGCCAGCAGCCCTCGCTTGGGTCGGGGGAGTAGGACAGTCTCGGCCTACGAGCAGTACTTC.

The chain joins TRBV2 to TRBJ2-1; D is perhaps TRBD1 (7 bases). Trimming removed 6 bases from V and 4 bases from J, with 22 bases in between. The germline V gene has CDR1 SNHLY and CDR2 FYNNEI. This CDR3 spans 17 amino acids. This chain's CDR3 is CASSVTAGQRNYNEQFF. In nucleotides, the CDR3 is TGTGCCAGCAGCGTGACGGCGGGACAGAGAAATTACAATGAGCAGTTCTTC.

The chain employs TRBV10-2 and TRBJ1-1; 8 bases align to TRBD1. Losses at the gene ends were 7 bases for V and 3 bases for J; bases not matched to a gene: 10. CDR1 is WSHSY, CDR2 SAAADI, per germline. The CDR3 is made up of 15 amino acids. The CDR3 DNA follows: TGCGCCAGCACCGCGACCTCGACAGGGGACACTGAAGCTTTCTTT. It is translated as CASTATSTGDTEAFF.

This clone has only a few counts. The chain employs TRBV7-6 and TRBJ2-7, with a weak D call TRBD1 (6 bases). Per the germline V gene, CDR1 is SGHVS and CDR2 is FNYEAQ. Trimming took 10 bases from V and 3 from J, leaving 16 bases between them. The CDR3 is made up of 13 amino acids. The CDR3, as DNA: TGTGCCACCTCCAGGGGACCCAACTACGAGCAGTACTTC. Residues: CATSRGPNYEQYF.

The chain has TRBV19 and TRBJ1-5, with D perhaps matching TRBD1 (5 bases). Germline V CDR1 and CDR2: LNHDA, SQIVND (reference sequence). V shed 7 bases and J shed 0 bases, with 22 bases lying between them. The CDR3 has 18 residues. CDR3 in DNA: TGTGCCAGTACGAGTCAGGGAGCCATGCAGTATAGCAATCAGCCCCAGCATTTT. Translation gives CASTSQGAMQYSNQPQHF.

CDR3 coding DNA: TGTGCCAGCAGCTTGGGACAGGACCAAGAGACCCAGTACTTC. This codes for CASSLGQDQETQYF. This chain joins TRBV5-4 and TRBJ2-5; TRBD1 is a possible D gene (6 bases). The germline V and J ends were trimmed by 0 bases and 0 bases, with 6 bases remaining between them. The CDR3 sequence is 14 residues long. Germline V gene lookup returns CDR1 SGHNT and CDR2 YYREEE (reference sequence).

The rearrangement joins TRBV7-8 to TRBJ2-7, with 9 bases identical to TRBD1. CDR1 SGHVS and CDR2 FQNEAQ come from the germline V gene. This CDR3 spans 16 amino acids. V lost 5 bases, J lost 1 base, and 9 bases stayed unmatched. Here the CDR3 reads CASSPLGGQGSYEQYF. The DNA for the CDR3 is TGTGCCAGCAGCCCGTTGGGGGGACAGGGATCCTACGAGCAGTACTTC.

This clone was counted only a few times. This sequence joins TRBV28 and TRBJ2-3, with D possibly called TRBD1 or TRBD2 (5 bases each). This CDR3 region has 15 residues. V dropped 0 bases and J dropped 3 bases, with 10 bases sitting between them. Germline V gives CDR1 MDHEN, CDR2 SYDVKM. CDR3 region: CASSLWSGGTDTQYF. CDR3 bases: TGTGCCAGCAGTTTATGGAGTGGGGGAACAGATACGCAGTATTTT.

The V call is TRBV6-5, the J call TRBJ2-7, with 9 bases lining up with TRBD1. This CDR3 is built from 14 residues. Germline assignment: CDR1 MNHEY and CDR2 SVGAGI. The V and J ends lost 6 bases and 9 bases, in that order; junction bases with no gene match: 12. The CDR3 DNA reads TGTGCCAGCAGGATACAGGGGGCGCATCTGACGCAGTACTTC. Translating it yields CASRIQGAHLTQYF.

There are a few counts of this clone. The chain combines TRBV7-9 with TRBJ1-1, with TRBD1 as a possible D gene (5 bases). CDR1 and CDR2 from the germline V gene are SEHNR and FQNEAQ (reference sequence). CDR3 size: 14 residues. V dropped 8 bases and J dropped 1 base, with 14 bases sitting between them. The CDR3 sequence is CASALQGRNTEAFF. CDR3 DNA: TGTGCCAGCGCTCTTCAGGGTCGGAACACTGAAGCTTTCTTT.

The rearrangement links TRBV5-1 to TRBJ1-1; D possibly corresponds to TRBD1 (5 bases). The CDR3 has 15 residues. CDR1 and CDR2 from the germline V gene are SGHRS and YFSETQ. V gave up 3 bases and J gave up 5 bases, with 17 bases separating them. CDR3 protein: CASSSFAGGGTEAFF. CDR3 DNA sequence: TGCGCCAGCAGCTCCTTCGCAGGTGGGGGTACTGAAGCTTTCTTT. The whole variable domain, remainder taken from reference TRBV5-1 and TRBJ1-1, is KAGVTQTPRYLIKTRGQQVTLSCSPISGHRSVSWYQQTPGQGLQFLFEYFSETQRNKGNFPGRFSGRQFSNSRSEMNVSTLELGDSALYLCASSSFAGGGTEAFFGQGTRLTVV.

The chain joins TRBV9 to TRBJ1-2; a weak D match, TRBD1 (5 bases). The V gene's germline CDR1 is SGDLS and CDR2 YYNGEE. The CDR3 contains 15 residues. Trimming pared 2 bases from V and 4 bases from J, leaving 15 bases between. The CDR3 bases are TGTGCCAGCAGCGTGGGGGGGAATTACGGCTATGGCTACACCTTC. Amino acid sequence: CASSVGGNYGYGYTF.

The genes are TRBV2 and TRBJ1-6; D is possibly TRBD1 (6 bases). Trimming stripped 4 bases from V and 10 bases from J, with 11 bases between. The length of the CDR3 is 13 residues. Germline V gene sequence: CDR1 SNHLY, CDR2 FYNNEI. The CDR3 coding sequence is TGTGCCAGCAGTGCGGCAGGGACATCACCCCTCCACTTT. Translated: CASSAAGTSPLHF.

The rearrangement uses TRBV5-8 and TRBJ2-3; possible D gene TRBD2, 6 bases. V was trimmed by 1 base and J by 13 bases, leaving 19 bases between them. This CDR3 has 14 residues. Germline lookup yields CDR1 SGHTS and CDR2 YDEGEE. CDR3 in amino acids: CASSLMVAVPREYF. CDR3 in DNA: TGTGCCAGCAGCTTGATGGTAGCGGTCCCTCGGGAGTATTTT.

The chain combines TRBV19 with TRBJ2-7; 7 positions match TRBD1. Trimming at V came to 4 bases and at J to 1 base, leaving 7 bases not matched to a gene. This CDR3 contains 15 residues. Germline CDR1 is LNHDA and CDR2 is SQIVND (reference sequence). The CDR3 DNA reads as TGTGCCAGTAGTAGGCGGACAGGCCCTTCCTACGAGCAGTACTTC. This translates into CASSRRTGPSYEQYF. The variable domain in full, with the rest retrieved from reference TRBV19 and TRBJ2-7, is DGGITQSPKYLFRKEGQNVTLSCEQNLNHDAMYWYRQDPGQGLRLIYYSQIVNDFQKGDIAEGYSVSREKKESFPLTVTSAQKNPTAFYLCASSRRTGPSYEQYFGPGTRLTVT.